These 23 T cell receptor beta chains originate from one sample sequenced in a study of spatial heterogeneity in lung cancer. Findings and limits, study-wide: Tumoral mutation counts were tracked by counts of expanded intratumoral alpha and beta TCRs.

TCRdb fed the 5' RACE reads into MiXCR, producing one record per CDR3 protein. The sample has under 20,000 distinct CDR3 sequences, 5.7% seen once; the top ten hold around 10%. Time point denoted: sample taken at primary tumor resection. No antigen has been identified for these receptors. This sample comprised lung tumor tissue, obtained at surgery. These receptors all stem from a female donor with early-stage non-small cell lung cancer.

At least ten counts were recorded for this clonotype. This chain connects TRBV7-2 to TRBJ1-2; D remains unclear. Deletions cut 2 bases from V and 5 bases from J, with 21 bases between. The CDR3 has 17 residues. CDR1 is SGHTA and CDR2 is FQGNSA in the germline V gene. Here the CDR3 reads CASSLSGGRTGIYGYTF. The CDR3 bases are TGTGCCAGCAGCTTAAGCGGTGGTAGGACGGGCATATATGGCTACACCTTC.

The chain joins TRBV3-1 to TRBJ2-7; TRBD2 aligns across 12 bases. Germline lookup yields CDR1 LGHDT and CDR2 YNNKEL (reference sequence). CDR3 length: 15 residues. Losses at the gene ends were 10 bases for V and 3 bases for J; bases not matched to a gene: 10. The CDR3 DNA follows: TGTGCCACGGGAAGGGGACTAGCGGGTTTCTACGAGCAGTACTTC. Protein: CATGRGLAGFYEQYF.

Many counts were recorded for this clonotype. The chain combines TRBV10-3 with TRBJ2-7, with 11 bases lining up with TRBD1. The CDR3 covers 14 residues. Trimming cost V 6 bases and J 7 bases; bases outside gene matches: 8. Germline V CDR1 and CDR2: ENHRY, SYGVKD. The CDR3 is CAISAGTGGGEQYF. The CDR3 DNA sequence: TGTGCCATCAGCGCCGGGACAGGGGGTGGAGAGCAGTACTTC.

This clonotype has a handful of counts. The rearrangement links TRBV29-1 to TRBJ1-2; D possibly corresponds to TRBD1 (6 bases). This CDR3 contains 14 residues. Germline CDR1 SQVTM, CDR2 ANQGSEA. Between the trimmed V and J ends, which lost 6 bases and 2 bases, there was a span of 16 bases. The CDR3 DNA follows: TGCAGCGTCGGAAGTAAAGGGGGAAACTATGGCTACACCTTC. Protein product: CSVGSKGGNYGYTF.

At least ten counts were recorded for this clonotype. The rearrangement uses TRBV19 and TRBJ1-5; D is possibly TRBD1 (6 bases). This CDR3 is 14 amino acids long. From germline, CDR1 is LNHDA and CDR2 SQIVND (reference sequence). Trimming shortened V by 6 bases and J by 2 bases, and 11 bases separated the two germline ends. In DNA, the CDR3 is TGTGCCAGTAGCCAGGACAGCCGCAATCAGCCCCAGCATTTT. Translating it yields CASSQDSRNQPQHF.

This clonotype was recorded many times. The chain is built from TRBV2 and TRBJ2-1; the match to TRBD2 covers 13 bases. The J segment lost 6 bases and the V segment lost 4 bases, leaving 3 bases of the junction unmatched. CDR3 length: 15 amino acids. From germline, CDR1 is SNHLY and CDR2 FYNNEI. CDR3 region: CASSAGLAGINEQFF. As DNA, the CDR3 is TGTGCCAGCAGTGCGGGACTAGCGGGAATCAATGAGCAGTTCTTC. Filled out from reference TRBV2 and TRBJ2-1, the complete variable domain reads EPEVTQTPSHQVTQMGQEVILRCVPISNHLYFYWYRQILGQKVEFLVSFYNNEISEKSEIFDDQFSVERPDGSNFTLKIRSTKLEDSAMYFCASSAGLAGINEQFFGPGTRLTVL.

This clonotype was seen more than once but under ten times. V and J are TRBV3-1 and TRBJ1-2; D is ambiguous. The CDR3 consists of 14 residues. Germline V gene sequence: CDR1 LGHDT, CDR2 YNNKEL (reference sequence). Trimming stripped 4 bases from V and 8 bases from J, with 17 bases between. The CDR3: CASSPLASEGGYTF. For the CDR3, the DNA is TGTGCCAGCAGCCCCCTGGCGAGTGAGGGAGGCTACACCTTC.

This clonotype came up a few times. The CDR3 sequence: CASSSAGSMNTEAFF. For the CDR3, the DNA is TGTGCCAGCTCATCAGCCGGGAGTATGAACACTGAAGCTTTCTTT. The rearrangement uses TRBV18 and TRBJ1-1; no reliable D call. Germline lookup yields CDR1 KGHSH and CDR2 LQKENI. The CDR3 length is 15 residues. The V and J ends lost 5 bases and 0 bases respectively, with 13 bases between them.

This clonotype is medium-sized by share. This rearrangement joins TRBV20-1 to TRBJ2-2, with TRBD1 identical over 7 bases. This CDR3 has 16 residues. After removal of 1 base from V and 3 bases from J, the junction contained 8 bases not matched to a gene. CDR1 is DFQATT and CDR2 is SNEGSKA in the germline V gene (reference sequence). The CDR3 DNA is TGCAGTGCTAGAGCCTTCCAGGGGGTAGACACCGGGGAGCTGTTTTTT. This encodes CSARAFQGVDTGELFF.

At least ten counts were recorded for this clonotype. The genes are TRBV11-2 and TRBJ1-3; no reliable D call. Trimming took off 7 bases at V and 4 bases at J, with 11 bases between the two ends. The CDR3 runs 13 residues. Germline V gene sequence: CDR1 SGHAT, CDR2 FQNNGV. The CDR3, as DNA: TGTGCCAGCAACAACCTGGTCGGAAACACCATATATTTT. Protein product: CASNNLVGNTIYF.

This clonotype was seen a handful of times. The chain links TRBV20-1 to TRBJ1-5; no definite D call. This CDR3 has 15 residues. V lost 4 bases, J lost 5 bases, and 18 bases lay in between. CDR1 DFQATT and CDR2 SNEGSKA come from the germline V gene (reference sequence). The CDR3 DNA sequence: TGCAGTGCTATTCCAGAAAAGGGTGCGGATCAGCCCCAGCATTTT. Amino acids: CSAIPEKGADQPQHF.

This clonotype is medium-sized by share. This chain connects TRBV28 to TRBJ2-2, with a tentative D call TRBD1 (5 bases). Germline V lookup: CDR1 MDHEN, CDR2 SYDVKM. CDR3 length: 13 residues. Trimming took 5 bases from V and 5 from J, leaving 9 bases between them. CDR3 in DNA: TGTGCCAGCAGTCCCTCAGGGACCGGGGAGCTGTTTTTT. Residues: CASSPSGTGELFF.

The rearrangement joins TRBV4-1 to TRBJ1-4, with D possibly matching TRBD1 (5 bases). Trimming took off 2 bases at V and 3 bases at J, with 10 bases between the two ends. Germline V gene sequence: CDR1 MGHRA, CDR2 YSYEKL. The CDR3 runs to 15 residues. The chain's CDR3 is CASSQRGDANEKLFF. In DNA, the CDR3 is TGCGCCAGCAGCCAAAGGGGCGACGCTAATGAAAAACTGTTTTTT.

This clonotype was seen at least ten times. The gene calls are TRBV20-1 and TRBJ2-3, with D possibly being TRBD1 or TRBD2 (5 bases each). V lost 0 bases to trimming and J lost 2 bases, with 9 bases between them. The CDR3 is 14 residues long. Germline loops: CDR1 DFQATT, CDR2 SNEGSKA (reference sequence). Here the CDR3 reads CSARDPGATDTQYF. In nucleotides, the CDR3 is TGCAGTGCTAGAGATCCCGGGGCCACAGATACGCAGTATTTT.

Comment on this clonotype: It may be a read error: a sequence one base away is much more abundant. The chain joins TRBV15 to TRBJ2-3, with D hard to call. The V end lost 1 base, the J end lost 2 bases, and 13 bases lay between the germline ends. CDR3 length equals 16 residues. In germline, CDR1 is LNHNV, CDR2 YYDKDF (reference sequence). CDR3 region: CATSRGNSAHTDTQYF. The CDR3 DNA reads as TGTGCCACCAGCAGAGGCAACAGCGCCCACACAGATACGCAGTATTTT.

This clonotype was found many times. The rearrangement joins TRBV5-1 to TRBJ1-1, with 10 bases aligning to TRBD1. Germline CDR1 SGHRS, CDR2 YFSETQ. Trimming cost V 6 bases and J 3 bases; bases outside gene matches: 5. The CDR3 consists of 14 residues. The DNA of the CDR3 is TGCGCCAGCACCCGACAGGGGGCGGACACTGAAGCTTTCTTT. Encoded protein: CASTRQGADTEAFF. Using reference TRBV5-1 and TRBJ1-1 for the parts outside the CDR3, the full variable domain is KAGVTQTPRYLIKTRGQQVTLSCSPISGHRSVSWYQQTPGQGLQFLFEYFSETQRNKGNFPGRFSGRQFSNSRSEMNVSTLELGDSALYLCASTRQGADTEAFFGQGTRLTVV.

Relative to its sample, this clonotype is medium-sized. V usage is TRBV7-9 and J usage is TRBJ2-7, with TRBD1 as a possible D gene (6 bases). Between the trimmed V and J ends, which lost 4 bases and 7 bases, there was a span of 17 bases. There are 14 residues in the CDR3. Germline values: CDR1 SEHNR, CDR2 FQNEAQ (reference sequence). The chain's CDR3 is CASSSVGGKVEQYF. Written as DNA, the CDR3 is TGTGCCAGCAGCTCGGTAGGGGGTAAAGTGGAGCAGTACTTC.

The table lists this clonotype with many counts. This chain links TRBV12-3 or TRBV12-4 with TRBJ2-1, with TRBD2 matching 7 bases. The CDR3 is made up of 14 amino acids. The V gene end was trimmed by 6 bases and the J gene end by 7 bases; junction bases not matched to a gene: 9. CDR3: CASSPSAGVNEQFF. Written as DNA, the CDR3 is TGTGCCAGCAGCCCCTCCGCGGGGGTTAATGAGCAGTTCTTC.

This clonotype was seen only a few times. This chain connects TRBV10-3 to TRBJ2-7; D is unclear. Germline assignment: CDR1 ENHRY and CDR2 SYGVKD. Between the trimmed V and J ends, which lost 6 bases and 0 bases, there was a span of 6 bases. The CDR3 spans 12 residues. In DNA form, the CDR3 reads TGTGCCATCAGGGGCAGCTCCTACGAGCAGTACTTC. Amino acids: CAIRGSSYEQYF.

Ten or more counts support this clonotype. V and J are TRBV18 and TRBJ2-7; 7 positions agree with TRBD1. The CDR3 loop spans 14 amino acids. V shed 3 bases, J shed 4 bases, and the junction held 6 bases outside the gene matches. Germline V gene lookup returns CDR1 KGHSH and CDR2 LQKENI. CDR3 nucleotide sequence: TGTGCCAGCTCACCCCCCGCGGACAGGTACGAGCAGTACTTC. Its translation is CASSPPADRYEQYF.

This clonotype was counted between two and nine times. The V call is TRBV7-9, the J call TRBJ2-7, with 7 nucleotides matching TRBD1. With V trimmed by 5 bases and J by 3 bases, 7 bases remained unmatched. Looked up from germline, CDR1 is SEHNR and CDR2 is FQNEAQ (reference sequence). This CDR3 is built from 14 residues. The CDR3 sequence: CASSLDRNLYEQYF. In nucleotides, the CDR3 is TGTGCCAGCAGCCTGGACAGGAACCTCTACGAGCAGTACTTC.

This clonotype came up many times. The chain has TRBV20-1 and TRBJ2-7; 7 nucleotides agree with TRBD2. From germline, CDR1 is DFQATT and CDR2 SNEGSKA (reference sequence). After removal of 8 bases from V and 4 bases from J, the junction contained 11 bases not matched to a gene. The CDR3 spans 13 residues. CDR3 in amino acids: CSPRGGREYEQYF. DNA for the CDR3: TGCAGTCCGAGGGGCGGGAGAGAATACGAGCAGTACTTC.

A few counts support this clonotype. The V and J genes are TRBV7-9 and TRBJ2-3; tentative D call: TRBD1 (6 bases). The CDR3 spans 16 residues. Germline assignment: CDR1 SEHNR and CDR2 FQNEAQ (reference sequence). Deletions cut 1 base from V and 0 bases from J, with 11 bases between. CDR3 nucleotide sequence: TGTGCCAGCAGCTTAGATATGGGGGCTAGCACAGATACGCAGTATTTT. Translating it yields CASSLDMGASTDTQYF.